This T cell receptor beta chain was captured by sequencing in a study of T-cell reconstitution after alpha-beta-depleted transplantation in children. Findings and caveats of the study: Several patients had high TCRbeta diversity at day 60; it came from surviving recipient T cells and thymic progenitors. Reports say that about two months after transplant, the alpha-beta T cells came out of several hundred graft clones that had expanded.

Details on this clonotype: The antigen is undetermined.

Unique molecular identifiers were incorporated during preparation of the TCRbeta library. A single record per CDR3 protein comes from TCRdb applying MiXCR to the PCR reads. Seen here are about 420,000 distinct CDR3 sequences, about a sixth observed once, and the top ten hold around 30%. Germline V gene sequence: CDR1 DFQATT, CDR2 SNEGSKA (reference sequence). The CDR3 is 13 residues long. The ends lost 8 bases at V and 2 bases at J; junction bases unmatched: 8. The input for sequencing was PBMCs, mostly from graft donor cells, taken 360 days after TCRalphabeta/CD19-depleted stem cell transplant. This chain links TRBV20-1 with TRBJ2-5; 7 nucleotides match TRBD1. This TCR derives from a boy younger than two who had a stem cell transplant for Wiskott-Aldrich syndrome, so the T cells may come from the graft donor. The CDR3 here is CSPRDSLQETQYF. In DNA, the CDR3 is TGCAGTCCCAGGGACAGCCTACAAGAGACCCAGTACTTC.